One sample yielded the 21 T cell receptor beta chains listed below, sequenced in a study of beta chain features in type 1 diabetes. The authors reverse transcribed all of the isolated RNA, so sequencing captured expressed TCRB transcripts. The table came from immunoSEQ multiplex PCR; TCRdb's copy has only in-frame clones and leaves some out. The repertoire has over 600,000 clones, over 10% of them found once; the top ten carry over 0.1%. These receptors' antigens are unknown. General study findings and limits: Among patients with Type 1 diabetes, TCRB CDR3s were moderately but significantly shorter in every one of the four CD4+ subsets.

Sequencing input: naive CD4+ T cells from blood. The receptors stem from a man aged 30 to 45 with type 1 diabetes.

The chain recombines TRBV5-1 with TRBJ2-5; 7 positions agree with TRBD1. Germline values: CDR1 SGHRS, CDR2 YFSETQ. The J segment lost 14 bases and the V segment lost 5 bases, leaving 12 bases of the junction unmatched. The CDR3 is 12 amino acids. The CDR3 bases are TGCGCCAGCAGTGAGAACGAGAGGGGGCATTACTTC. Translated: CASSENERGHYF.

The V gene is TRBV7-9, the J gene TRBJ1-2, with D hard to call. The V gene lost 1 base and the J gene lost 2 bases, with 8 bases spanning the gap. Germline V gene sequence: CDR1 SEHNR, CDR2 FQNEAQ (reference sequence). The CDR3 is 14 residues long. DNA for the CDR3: TGTGCCAGCAGCTTAGGTTCGGAGAACTATGGCTACACCTTC. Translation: CASSLGSENYGYTF. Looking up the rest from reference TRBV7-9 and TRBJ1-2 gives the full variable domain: DTGVSQNPRHKITKRGQNVTFRCDPISEHNRLYWYRQTLGQGPEFLTYFQNEAQLEKSRLLSDRFSAERPKGSFSTLEIQRTEQGDSAMYLCASSLGSENYGYTFGSGTRLTVV.

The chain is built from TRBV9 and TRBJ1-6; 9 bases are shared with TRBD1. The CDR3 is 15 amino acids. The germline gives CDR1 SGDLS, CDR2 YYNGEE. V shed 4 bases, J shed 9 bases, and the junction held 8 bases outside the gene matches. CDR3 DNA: TGTGCCAGCAGCACGGGACAGGGCGAGAGTTCACCCCTCCACTTT. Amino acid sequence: CASSTGQGESSPLHF.

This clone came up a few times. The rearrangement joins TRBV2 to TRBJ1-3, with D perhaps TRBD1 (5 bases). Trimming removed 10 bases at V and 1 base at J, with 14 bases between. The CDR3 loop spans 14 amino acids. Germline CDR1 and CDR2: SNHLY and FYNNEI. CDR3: CAIRDVGSGNTIYF. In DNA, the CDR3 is TGTGCCATCCGGGACGTAGGGTCTGGAAACACCATATATTTT.

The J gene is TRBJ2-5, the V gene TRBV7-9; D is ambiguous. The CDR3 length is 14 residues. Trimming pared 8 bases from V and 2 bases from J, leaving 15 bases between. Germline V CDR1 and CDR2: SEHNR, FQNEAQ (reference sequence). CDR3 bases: TGTGCCAGCCCCGACCCGGCACAGCAAGAGACCCAGTACTTC. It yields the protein CASPDPAQQETQYF.

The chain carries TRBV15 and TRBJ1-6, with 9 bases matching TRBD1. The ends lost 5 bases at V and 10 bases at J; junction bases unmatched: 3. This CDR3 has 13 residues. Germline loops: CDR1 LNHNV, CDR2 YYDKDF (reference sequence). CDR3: CATSGGQGSPLHF. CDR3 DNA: TGTGCCACCAGCGGGGGACAGGGCTCACCCCTCCACTTT.

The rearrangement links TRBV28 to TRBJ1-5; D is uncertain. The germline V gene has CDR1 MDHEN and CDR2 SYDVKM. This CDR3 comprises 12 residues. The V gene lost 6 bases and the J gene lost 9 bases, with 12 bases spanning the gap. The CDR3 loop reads CASSRNTGPQHF. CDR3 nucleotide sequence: TGTGCCAGCAGCCGTAACACGGGGCCCCAGCATTTT.

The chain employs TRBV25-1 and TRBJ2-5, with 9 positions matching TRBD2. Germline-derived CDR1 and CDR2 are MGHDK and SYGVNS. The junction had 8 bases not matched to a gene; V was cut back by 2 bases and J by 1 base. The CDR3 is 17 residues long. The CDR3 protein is CASSEGGRSGGQETQYF. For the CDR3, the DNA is TGTGCCAGCAGTGAAGGGGGACGTAGCGGGGGCCAAGAGACCCAGTACTTC.

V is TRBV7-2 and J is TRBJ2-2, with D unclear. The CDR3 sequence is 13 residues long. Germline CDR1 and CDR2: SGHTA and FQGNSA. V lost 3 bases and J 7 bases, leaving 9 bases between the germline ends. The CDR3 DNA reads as TGTGCCAGCAGCTTGGTGGATATCGGGGAGCTGTTTTTT. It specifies CASSLVDIGELFF.

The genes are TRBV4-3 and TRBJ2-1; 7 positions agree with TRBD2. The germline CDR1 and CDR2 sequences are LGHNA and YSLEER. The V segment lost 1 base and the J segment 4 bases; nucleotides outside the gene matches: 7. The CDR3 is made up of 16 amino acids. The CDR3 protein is CASSQGSSGAYNEQFF. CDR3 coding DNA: TGCGCCAGCAGCCAAGGGTCTAGCGGCGCGTACAATGAGCAGTTCTTC.

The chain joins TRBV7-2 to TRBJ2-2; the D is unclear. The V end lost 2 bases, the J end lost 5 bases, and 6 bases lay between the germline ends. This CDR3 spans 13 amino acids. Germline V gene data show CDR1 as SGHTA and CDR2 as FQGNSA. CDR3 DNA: TGTGCCAGCAGCTTATTGTTAACCGGGGAGCTGTTTTTT. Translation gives CASSLLLTGELFF.

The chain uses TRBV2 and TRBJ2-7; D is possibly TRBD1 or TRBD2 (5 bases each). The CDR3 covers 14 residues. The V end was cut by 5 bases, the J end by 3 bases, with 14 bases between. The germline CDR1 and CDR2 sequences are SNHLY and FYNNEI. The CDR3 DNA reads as TGTGCCAGCAGTAAAGGGGCACTAGTCTACGAGCAGTACTTC. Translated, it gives CASSKGALVYEQYF.

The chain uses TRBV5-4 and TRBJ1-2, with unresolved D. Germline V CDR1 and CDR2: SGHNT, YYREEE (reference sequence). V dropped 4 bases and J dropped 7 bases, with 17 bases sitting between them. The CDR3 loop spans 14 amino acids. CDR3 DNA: TGTGCCAGCAGCCCTGATTGGGGAACGGGTGGCTACACCTTC. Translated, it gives CASSPDWGTGGYTF.

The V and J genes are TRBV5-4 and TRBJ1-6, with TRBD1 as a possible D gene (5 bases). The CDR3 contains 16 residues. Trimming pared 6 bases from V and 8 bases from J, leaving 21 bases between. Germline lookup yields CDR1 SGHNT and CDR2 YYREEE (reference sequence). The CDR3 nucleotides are TGTGCCAGCACCCAGGGAGGACCGGGGGGTGATTCACCCCTCCACTTT. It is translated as CASTQGGPGGDSPLHF.

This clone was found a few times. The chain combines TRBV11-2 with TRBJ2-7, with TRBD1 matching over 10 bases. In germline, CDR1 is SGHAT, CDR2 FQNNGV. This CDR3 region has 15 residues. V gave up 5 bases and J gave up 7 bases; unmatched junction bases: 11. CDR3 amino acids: CASSPRRTGGGEQYF. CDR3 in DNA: TGTGCCAGCAGCCCTAGGCGGACAGGGGGAGGAGAGCAGTACTTC.

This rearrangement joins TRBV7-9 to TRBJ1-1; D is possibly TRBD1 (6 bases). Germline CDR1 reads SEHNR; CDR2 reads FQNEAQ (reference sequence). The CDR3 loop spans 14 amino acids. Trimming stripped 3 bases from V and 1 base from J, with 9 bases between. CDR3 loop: CASSLQGTNTEAFF. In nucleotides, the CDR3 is TGTGCCAGCAGCTTGCAGGGGACGAACACTGAAGCTTTCTTT.

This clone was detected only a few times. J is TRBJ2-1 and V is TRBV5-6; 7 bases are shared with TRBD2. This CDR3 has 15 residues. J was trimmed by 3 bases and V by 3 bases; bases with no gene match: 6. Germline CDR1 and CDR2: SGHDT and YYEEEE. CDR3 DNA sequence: TGTGCCAGCAGCTGGGGGGGACGTATCTACAATGAGCAGTTCTTC. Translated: CASSWGGRIYNEQFF.

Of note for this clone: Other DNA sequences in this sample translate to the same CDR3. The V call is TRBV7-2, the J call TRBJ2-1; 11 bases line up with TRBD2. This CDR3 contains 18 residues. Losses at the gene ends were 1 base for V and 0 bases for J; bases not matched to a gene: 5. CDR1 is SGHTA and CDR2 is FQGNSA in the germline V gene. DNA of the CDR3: TGTGCCAGCAGCTTAGGGCTAGCGGGGGGTAGCTCCTACAATGAGCAGTTCTTC. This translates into CASSLGLAGGSSYNEQFF.

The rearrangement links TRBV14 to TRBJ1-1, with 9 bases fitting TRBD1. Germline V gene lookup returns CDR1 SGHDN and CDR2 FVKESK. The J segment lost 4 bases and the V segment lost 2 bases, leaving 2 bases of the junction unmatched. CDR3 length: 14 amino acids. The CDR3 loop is CASSQPGQGTEAFF. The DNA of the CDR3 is TGTGCCAGCAGCCAACCGGGACAGGGCACTGAAGCTTTCTTT.

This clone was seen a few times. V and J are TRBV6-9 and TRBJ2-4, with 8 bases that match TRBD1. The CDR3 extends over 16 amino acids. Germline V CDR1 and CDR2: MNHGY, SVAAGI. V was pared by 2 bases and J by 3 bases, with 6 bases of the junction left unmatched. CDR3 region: CASSYAQGGGKNIQYF. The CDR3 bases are TGTGCCAGCAGTTATGCACAGGGGGGAGGCAAAAACATTCAGTACTTC.

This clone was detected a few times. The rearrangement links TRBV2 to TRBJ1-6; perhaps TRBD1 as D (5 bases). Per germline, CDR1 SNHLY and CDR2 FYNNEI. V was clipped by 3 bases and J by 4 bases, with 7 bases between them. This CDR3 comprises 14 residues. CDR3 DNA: TGTGCCAGCAGTGATAAGGGGTATAATTCACCCCTCCACTTT. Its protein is CASSDKGYNSPLHF.